This TCR beta chain is drawn from a study of T cells in Graves' hyperthyroidism and ophthalmopathy. Study in general: Once the initial diagnosis was made, peripheral blood was obtained before any treatment.

About this clonotype itself: Its antigen is unidentified. A junction boundary mismatches the germline segment, possibly from a read error.

The germline V gene has CDR1 SGHTA and CDR2 FQGNSA. The CDR3 has 18 amino acids. The study, taken as a whole, reports: Separation of ophthalmopathy from stable hyperthyroidism was achieved by a 13 V-J model. Ophthalmopathy, which appeared later, was predicted by the model a median around 6.9 months before onset.

Amplification targeted TCR beta CDR3 regions from RNA transcripts. First-round RT-PCR targeting the TCR CDR3 was performed with the HTBI primer set. A single record per CDR3 protein comes from TCRdb applying MiXCR to the multiplex PCR reads. Of around 500,000 distinct CDR3 sequences listed, about 22% are singletons. On the basis of clinical symptoms, serum thyroxine and TRAb, thyroid ultrasound and orbital computed tomography, diagnoses were made. The rearrangement links TRBV7-2 to TRBJ2-1, with TRBD2 matching over 12 bases. The sample taken for sequencing was blood. This clonotype was obtained from a woman aged 65 to 85 with Graves' ophthalmopathy. The CDR3 DNA is TGTGCCAGCAGTTTAGGACTAGCGGGGACCTTTAGATACAATGAGCAGTTCTTC. As protein: CASSLGLAGTFRYNEQFF.